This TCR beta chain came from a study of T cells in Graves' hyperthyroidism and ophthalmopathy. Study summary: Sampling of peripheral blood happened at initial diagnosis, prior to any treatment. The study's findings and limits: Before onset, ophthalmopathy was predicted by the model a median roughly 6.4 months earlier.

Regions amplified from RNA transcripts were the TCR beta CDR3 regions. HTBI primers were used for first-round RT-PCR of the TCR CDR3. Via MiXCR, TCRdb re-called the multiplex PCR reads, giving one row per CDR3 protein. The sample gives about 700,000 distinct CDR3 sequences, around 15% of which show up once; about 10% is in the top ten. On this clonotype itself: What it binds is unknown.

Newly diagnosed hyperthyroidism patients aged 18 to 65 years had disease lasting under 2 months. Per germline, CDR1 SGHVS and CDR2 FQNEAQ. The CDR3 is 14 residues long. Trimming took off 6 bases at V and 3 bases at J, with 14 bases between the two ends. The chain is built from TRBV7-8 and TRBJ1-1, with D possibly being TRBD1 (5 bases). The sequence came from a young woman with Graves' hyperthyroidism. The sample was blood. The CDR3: CASSLSRVDTEAFF. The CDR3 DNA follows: TGTGCCAGCAGTTTGTCCAGGGTGGACACTGAAGCTTTCTTT. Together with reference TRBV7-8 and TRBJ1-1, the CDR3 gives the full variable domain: GAGVSQSPRYKVAKRGQDVALRCDPISGHVSLFWYQQALGQGPEFLTYFQNEAQLDKSGLPSDRFFAERPEGSVSTLKIQRTQQEDSAVYLCASSLSRVDTEAFFGQGTRLTVV.